This T cell receptor beta chain was observed in a study of shared clonotypes between healthy human individuals. Note on this clone: The antigen is not known. Other nucleotide sequences from this sample produce the same CDR3.

V was clipped by 1 base and J by 0 bases, with 12 bases between them. CDR3 length equals 16 residues. CDR1 is SGHRS and CDR2 is YFSETQ in the germline V gene. Once extracted for a subset, genomic DNA was divided evenly among several immunoSEQ plates. Libraries were prepared by immunoSEQ multiplex PCR; TCRdb keeps only in-frame clonotypes and omits some of them. Of roughly 330,000 clones in the sample, around 67% were seen once. Overall study results and limits: Rarefaction analysis demonstrated incomplete sorted-subset sequencing notwithstanding large depth.

The rearrangement uses TRBV5-1 and TRBJ2-3; D is perhaps TRBD1 or TRBD2 (5 bases each). The specimen was memory CD4+ T cells sorted from blood. Subset described: CD45RA-negative fraction. This TCR derives from a man aged 25-45 years in good health. CDR3 sequence reads: CASSLLPGASTDTQYF. DNA for the CDR3: TGCGCCAGCAGCTTGCTTCCCGGGGCTAGCACAGATACGCAGTATTTT.